This TCR beta chain was observed in a study of CD8 T cells in ankylosing spondylitis. Regarding the study as a whole: Disease-linked clones, CD8+, were relatively rare in peripheral blood. Disease-linked clones reportedly showed significant enrichment in matched ankylosing spondylitis synovial fluid. Eight or nine highly homologous variants made up a TCR beta motif that seemed to typify ankylosing spondylitis blood.

Quantitative barcoded 5'-RACE was used to prepare TCR beta libraries. TCRdb itself ran the 5' RACE reads through MiXCR, one entry per CDR3 protein. This sample has about 220,000 distinct CDR3 sequences, with 7% to 8% found just once. Trimming shortened V by 3 bases and J by 0 bases, and 14 bases separated the two germline ends. This CDR3 region has 16 residues. CDR1 and CDR2 from the germline V gene are SGHDN and FVKESK. This clonotype was counted at least ten times. Its matching antigen is unknown. The receptor was isolated from a male donor with ankylosing spondylitis. The sample comprised blood, either unsorted or a sorted T cell fraction (not recorded which). The V gene is TRBV14, the J gene TRBJ1-1; possible D gene TRBD1, 6 bases. CDR3 residues: CASSQRPGAMNTEAFF. CDR3 sequence (DNA): TGTGCCAGCAGCCAGAGGCCAGGGGCCATGAACACTGAAGCTTTCTTT.